This record concerns one TCR beta chain sequence. Its antigen is still unknown. Sequence data for DNA of cultured CD4+ T cells were generated by the Oncomine TCR Beta short-read assay. Researchers extracted genomic DNA from CD4+ T cells that had been cultured. MiXCR, applied by TCRdb to the PCR reads, yields one record per CDR3 protein. The repertoire includes 20,000 to 25,000 distinct CDR3 sequences, around two thirds of them detected once, and 23% sits in the top ten. As to treatment: approximately 11-day PBMC culture with coronavirus spike peptide pools or control peptides (ViraFEST assay). Trimming took 3 bases from V and 1 from J, leaving 7 bases between them. Germline CDR1 MNHNS, CDR2 SASEGT. The CDR3 length is 15 residues. The sample is drawn from a study of vaccination and CD4 T cells after COVID-19. Study-wide context: Vaccination of participants consisted of two doses of either BNT162b2 or mRNA-1273 vaccine.

This receptor was obtained from a human donor who received a COVID-19 vaccine. The chain employs TRBV6-1 and TRBJ2-6; D perhaps matches TRBD1 (6 bases). This sample comprised CD4+ T cells from blood, cultured in vitro, obtained before SARS-CoV-2 vaccination. CDR3 residues: CASSDTGSGANVLTF. In DNA form, the CDR3 reads TGTGCCAGCAGTGACACAGGGTCTGGGGCCAACGTCCTGACTTTC.